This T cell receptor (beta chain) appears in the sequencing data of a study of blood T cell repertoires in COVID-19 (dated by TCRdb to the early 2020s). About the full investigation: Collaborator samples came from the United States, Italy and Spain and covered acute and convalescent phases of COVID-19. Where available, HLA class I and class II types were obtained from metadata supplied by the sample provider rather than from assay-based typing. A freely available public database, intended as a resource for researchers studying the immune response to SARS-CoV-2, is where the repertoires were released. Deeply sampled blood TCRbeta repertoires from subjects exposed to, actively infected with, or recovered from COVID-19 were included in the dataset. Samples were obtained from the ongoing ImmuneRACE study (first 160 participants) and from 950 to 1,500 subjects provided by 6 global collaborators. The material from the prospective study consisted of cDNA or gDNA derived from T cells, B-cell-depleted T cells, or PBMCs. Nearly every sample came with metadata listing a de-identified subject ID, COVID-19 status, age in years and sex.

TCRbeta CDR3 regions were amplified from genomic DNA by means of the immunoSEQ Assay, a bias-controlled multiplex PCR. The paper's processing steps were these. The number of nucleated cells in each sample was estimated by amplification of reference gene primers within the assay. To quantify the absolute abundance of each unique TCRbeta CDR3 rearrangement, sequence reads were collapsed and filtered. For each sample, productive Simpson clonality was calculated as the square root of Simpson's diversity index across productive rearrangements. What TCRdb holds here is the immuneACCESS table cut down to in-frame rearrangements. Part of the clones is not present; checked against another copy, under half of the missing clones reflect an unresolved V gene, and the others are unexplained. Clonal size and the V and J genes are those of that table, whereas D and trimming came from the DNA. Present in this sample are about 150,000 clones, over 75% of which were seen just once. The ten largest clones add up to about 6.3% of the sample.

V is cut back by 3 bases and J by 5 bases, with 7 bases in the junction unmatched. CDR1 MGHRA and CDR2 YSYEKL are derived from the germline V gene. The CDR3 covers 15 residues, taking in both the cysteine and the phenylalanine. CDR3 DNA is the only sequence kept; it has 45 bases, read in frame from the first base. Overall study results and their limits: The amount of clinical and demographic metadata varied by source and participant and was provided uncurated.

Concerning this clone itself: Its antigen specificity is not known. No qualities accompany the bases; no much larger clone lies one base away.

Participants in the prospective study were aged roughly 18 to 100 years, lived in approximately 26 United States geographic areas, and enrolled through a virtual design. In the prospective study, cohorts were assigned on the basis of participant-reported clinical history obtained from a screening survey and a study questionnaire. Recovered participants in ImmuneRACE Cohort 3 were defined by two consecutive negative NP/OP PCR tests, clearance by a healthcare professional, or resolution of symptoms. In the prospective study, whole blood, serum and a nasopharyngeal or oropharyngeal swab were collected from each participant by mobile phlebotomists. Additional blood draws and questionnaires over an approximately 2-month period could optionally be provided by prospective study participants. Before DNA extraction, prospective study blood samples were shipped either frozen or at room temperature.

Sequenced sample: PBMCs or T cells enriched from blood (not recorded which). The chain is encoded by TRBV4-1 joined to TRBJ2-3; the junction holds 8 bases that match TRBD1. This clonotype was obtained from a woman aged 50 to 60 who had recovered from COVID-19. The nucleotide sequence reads TGCGCCAGCAGCCAGTCCGGGACAGGAATAGATACGCAGTATTTT. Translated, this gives CASSQSGTGIDTQYF.